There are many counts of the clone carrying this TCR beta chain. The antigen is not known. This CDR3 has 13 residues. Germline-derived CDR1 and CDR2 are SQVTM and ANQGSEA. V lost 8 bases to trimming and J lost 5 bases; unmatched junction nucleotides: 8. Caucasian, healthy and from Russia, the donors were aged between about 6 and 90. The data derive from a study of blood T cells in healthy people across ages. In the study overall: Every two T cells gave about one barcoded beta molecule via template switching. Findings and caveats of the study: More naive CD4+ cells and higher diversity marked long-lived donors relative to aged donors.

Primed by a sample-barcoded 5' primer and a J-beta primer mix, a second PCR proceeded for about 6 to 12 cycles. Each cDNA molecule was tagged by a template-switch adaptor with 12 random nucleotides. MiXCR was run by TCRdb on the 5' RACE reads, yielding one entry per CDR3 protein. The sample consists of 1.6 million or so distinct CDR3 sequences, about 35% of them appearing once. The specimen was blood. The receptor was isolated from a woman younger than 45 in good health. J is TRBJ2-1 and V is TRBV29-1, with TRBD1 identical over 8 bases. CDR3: CSYDRGLDNEQFF. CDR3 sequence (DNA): TGCAGCTATGACAGGGGACTGGACAATGAGCAGTTCTTC.